This T cell receptor (beta chain) originates from a study of T cells in Graves' hyperthyroidism and ophthalmopathy. The CDR3 extends over 15 amino acids. Germline V gene lookup returns CDR1 SGHAT and CDR2 FQNNGV. Concerning this clonotype: What it recognizes is unknown. The germline gene is not matched at one end of the junction; a read error may be the cause.

The CDR3 regions of TCR beta were amplified from RNA transcripts. The study used the HTBI primer set for a first-round RT-PCR of the TCR CDR3. TCRdb called the multiplex PCR reads again in MiXCR, with one record for every CDR3 protein. The data show hundreds of thousands of distinct CDR3 sequences, about 35% seen once. Study-wide results and caveats: With a median lead of 6.5 months before onset, the model predicted ophthalmopathy. Most thyroid clonotypes expanded above 0.001 appeared in blood too.

Lactation, pregnancy, other autoimmune disease or uncontrolled infection excluded patients. Sequencing was carried out using blood. This sequence joins TRBV11-2 and TRBJ2-7, with no clear D. The receptor was derived from a woman aged 40 to 50 with Graves' hyperthyroidism. The CDR3 nucleotides read TGCGCCAGCAGCCAAGCCGTGACGCCGTCCTACGAGCAGTACTTC. Protein sequence: CASSQAVTPSYEQYF.